The sequence of this T cell receptor (beta chain) was determined in a study of blood T cell repertoires in COVID-19. The trim removed 2 bases at V and 8 bases at J, leaving 7 bases unmatched. The V gene's germline CDR1 is SGHNT and CDR2 YYREEE (reference sequence). The CDR3 contains 15 residues. The data were produced by immunoSEQ multiplex PCR, yet TCRdb's version contains in-frame clones alone and is incomplete. The repertoire holds under 250,000 clones, with about nine tenths as singletons. J is TRBJ2-2 and V is TRBV5-4; 9 nucleotides match TRBD2. This sequence was found in a man in his 60s who had recovered from COVID-19. Sequencing was performed on peripheral blood. The CDR3 region is CASSFGGGALGELFF. As DNA, the CDR3 is TGTGCCAGCAGCTTCGGCGGGGGGGCCCTTGGGGAGCTGTTTTTT.